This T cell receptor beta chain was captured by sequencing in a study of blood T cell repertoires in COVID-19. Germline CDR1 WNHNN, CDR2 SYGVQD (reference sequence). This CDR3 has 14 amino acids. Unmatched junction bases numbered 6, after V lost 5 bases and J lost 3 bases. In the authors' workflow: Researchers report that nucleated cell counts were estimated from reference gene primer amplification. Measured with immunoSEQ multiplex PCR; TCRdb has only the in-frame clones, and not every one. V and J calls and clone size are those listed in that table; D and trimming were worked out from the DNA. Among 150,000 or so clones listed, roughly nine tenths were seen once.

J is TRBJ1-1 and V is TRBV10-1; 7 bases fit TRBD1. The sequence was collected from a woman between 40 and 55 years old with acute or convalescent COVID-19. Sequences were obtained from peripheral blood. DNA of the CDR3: TGCGCCAGCAGTCCGTCACAGGGGTACACTGAAGCTTTCTTT. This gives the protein CASSPSQGYTEAFF.